A single sample gave rise to the 14 T cell receptor beta chains below, sequenced in a study of blood T cell repertoires in COVID-19. The method was immunoSEQ multiplex PCR; TCRdb's version includes in-frame clones alone and lacks a portion of them. The sample lists around 100,000 clones, 85% occurring once. Sequencing was carried out using peripheral blood. These receptors all stem from a human donor in a cohort sampled during active COVID-19.

The gene calls are TRBV28 and TRBJ2-2, with D perhaps matching TRBD2 (5 bases). This CDR3 comprises 13 residues. Germline CDR1 and CDR2: MDHEN and SYDVKM. The V and J ends lost 10 bases and 6 bases respectively, with 15 bases between them. The CDR3 loop reads CATRGPRAGELFF. CDR3 in DNA: TGTGCCACTCGCGGGCCCCGGGCCGGGGAGCTGTTTTTT.

V and J are TRBV4-2 and TRBJ2-7; TRBD1 matches 7 bases. With V trimmed by 0 bases and J by 2 bases, 4 bases remained unmatched. The CDR3 is made up of 15 amino acids. Per germline, CDR1 LGHNA and CDR2 YNFKEQ. CDR3 in DNA: TGTGCCAGCAGCCAAGAGAGGACAGGAGCCTACGAGCAGTACTTC. This translates into CASSQERTGAYEQYF.

In the case of this clone: The sample holds other DNA sequences that translate to the same CDR3. The gene calls are TRBV11-2 and TRBJ1-2; no firm D call. The germline CDR1 and CDR2 sequences are SGHAT and FQNNGV. This CDR3 has 14 amino acids. Between the trimmed V and J ends, which lost 0 bases and 5 bases, there was a span of 10 bases. CDR3 amino acids: CASSLEGASYGYTF. For the CDR3, the DNA is TGTGCCAGCAGCTTAGAGGGAGCCTCTTATGGCTACACCTTC.

The V call is TRBV6-6, the J call TRBJ2-4; 8 bases fit TRBD1. J lost 5 bases, V lost 6 bases, and 6 bases had no gene match. Germline V gene data show CDR1 as MNHNY and CDR2 as SVGAGI (reference sequence). The CDR3 runs to 14 residues. The CDR3 loop is CASSLTGVENIQYF. CDR3 sequence (DNA): TGTGCCAGCAGCTTGACAGGGGTCGAAAACATTCAGTACTTC.

This rearrangement joins TRBV30 to TRBJ1-5, with a tentative D call TRBD1 (5 bases). V was cut by 0 bases and J by 6 bases, with 9 bases left in between. Germline lookup yields CDR1 GTSNPN and CDR2 SVGIG (reference sequence). The CDR3 is 13 amino acids. CDR3 in amino acids: CAWSVGASQPQHF. Written as DNA, the CDR3 is TGTGCCTGGAGTGTAGGGGCTTCTCAGCCCCAGCATTTT.

This clone was seen a few times. The genes are TRBV2 and TRBJ1-2, with unresolved D. The CDR3 covers 13 residues. V dropped 4 bases and J dropped 1 base, with 7 bases sitting between them. The germline V gene encodes CDR1 SNHLY and CDR2 FYNNEI. Written as DNA, the CDR3 is TGTGCCAGCAGTGGATACAGTAACTATGGCTACACCTTC. Protein sequence: CASSGYSNYGYTF.

This clone was recorded only once. CDR3 region: CASSPIVGQIISTEAFF. In DNA form, the CDR3 reads TGTGCCAGCTCACCAATTGTGGGGCAAATAATATCCACTGAAGCTTTCTTT. The V call is TRBV18, the J call TRBJ1-1; maybe TRBD1 (5 bases). The CDR3 has 17 residues. Trimming stripped 2 bases from V and 4 bases from J, with 20 bases between. Germline V gene data show CDR1 as KGHSH and CDR2 as LQKENI.

This rearrangement joins TRBV19 to TRBJ1-5, with 8 positions matching TRBD1. Per the germline V gene, CDR1 is LNHDA and CDR2 is SQIVND (reference sequence). With V trimmed by 5 bases and J by 3 bases, 6 bases remained unmatched. CDR3 length: 15 amino acids. The CDR3 protein is CASSSWTGYNQPQHF. CDR3 DNA sequence: TGTGCCAGTAGTTCCTGGACAGGGTACAATCAGCCCCAGCATTTT.

A few counts support this clone. The chain carries TRBV4-3 and TRBJ1-5; D uncertain. The CDR3 has 15 residues. Germline V gene data show CDR1 as LGHNA and CDR2 as YSLEER. Deletions cut 0 bases from V and 0 bases from J, with 6 bases between. CDR3: CASSQDSSSNQPQHF. The CDR3, as DNA: TGCGCCAGCAGCCAAGATAGTAGTAGCAATCAGCCCCAGCATTTT.

The CDR3 here is CASSRDSKEKLFF. The DNA for the CDR3 is TGTGCCAGCAGCAGAGACAGTAAGGAAAAACTGTTTTTT. This chain joins TRBV7-9 and TRBJ1-4; TRBD1 is a possible D gene (5 bases). V shed 5 bases and J shed 8 bases, with 12 bases lying between them. Germline V gives CDR1 SEHNR, CDR2 FQNEAQ (reference sequence). CDR3 length: 13 residues.

This clone has a handful of counts. The chain employs TRBV6-5 and TRBJ1-6; D is perhaps TRBD1 (5 bases). The CDR3 is made up of 15 amino acids. Germline CDR1 reads MNHEY; CDR2 reads SVGAGI. V shed 6 bases and J shed 2 bases, with 11 bases lying between them. The DNA for the CDR3 is TGTGCCAGCAGGAAGACAGTGACCTATAATTCACCCCTCCACTTT. As protein: CASRKTVTYNSPLHF.

The chain employs TRBV11-2 and TRBJ2-1; 7 positions agree with TRBD2. The ends lost 4 bases at V and 2 bases at J; junction bases unmatched: 5. Germline assignment: CDR1 SGHAT and CDR2 FQNNGV. CDR3 length: 15 amino acids. CDR3 nucleotide sequence: TGTGCCAGCAGCTCCCTTGCGGGGGCCTACAATGAGCAGTTCTTC. Translating it yields CASSSLAGAYNEQFF.

The chain employs TRBV19 and TRBJ1-5; D gene unclear. Per germline, CDR1 LNHDA and CDR2 SQIVND (reference sequence). This CDR3 comprises 14 residues. Trimming stripped 6 bases from V and 2 bases from J, with 11 bases between. The DNA of the CDR3 is TGTGCCAGTAGCCCTTTCCAGGGCAATCAGCCCCAGCATTTT. Protein product: CASSPFQGNQPQHF.

The genes are TRBV29-1 and TRBJ2-1; 12 nucleotides line up with TRBD2. CDR1 and CDR2 from the germline V gene are SQVTM and ANQGSEA. CDR3 length: 16 amino acids. After removal of 5 bases from V and 3 bases from J, the junction contained 8 bases not matched to a gene. CDR3 in DNA: TGCAGCGTTACCAACCCGGGACTAGCGGGCTACAATGAGCAGTTCTTC. Translating gives CSVTNPGLAGYNEQFF.